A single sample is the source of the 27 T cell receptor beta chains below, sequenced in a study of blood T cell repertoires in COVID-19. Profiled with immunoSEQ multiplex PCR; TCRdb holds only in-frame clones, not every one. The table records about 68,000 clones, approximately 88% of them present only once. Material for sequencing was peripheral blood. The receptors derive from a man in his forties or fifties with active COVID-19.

For the CDR3, the DNA is TGTGCCAGCAGTTTATCGCCCCTATCGAACGAGCAGTACTTC. It yields the protein CASSLSPLSNEQYF. The chain combines TRBV27 with TRBJ2-7; D remains unclear. Trimming took 0 bases from V and 5 from J, leaving 11 bases between them. The CDR3 extends over 14 amino acids. Per the germline V gene, CDR1 is MNHEY and CDR2 is SMNVEV (reference sequence).

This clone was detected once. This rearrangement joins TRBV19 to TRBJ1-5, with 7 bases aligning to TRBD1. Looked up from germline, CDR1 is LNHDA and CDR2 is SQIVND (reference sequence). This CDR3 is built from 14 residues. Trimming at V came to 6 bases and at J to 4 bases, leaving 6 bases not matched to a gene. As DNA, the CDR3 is TGTGCCAGTAGCCTGGGACAGCTGAATCAGCCCCAGCATTTT. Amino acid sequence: CASSLGQLNQPQHF.

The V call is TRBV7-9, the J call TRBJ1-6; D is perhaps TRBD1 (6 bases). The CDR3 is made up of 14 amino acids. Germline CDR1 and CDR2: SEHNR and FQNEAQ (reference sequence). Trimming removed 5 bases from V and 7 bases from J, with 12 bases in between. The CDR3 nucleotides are TGTGCCAGCAGCCCCCGACAGGAAAATTCACCCCTCCACTTT. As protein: CASSPRQENSPLHF.

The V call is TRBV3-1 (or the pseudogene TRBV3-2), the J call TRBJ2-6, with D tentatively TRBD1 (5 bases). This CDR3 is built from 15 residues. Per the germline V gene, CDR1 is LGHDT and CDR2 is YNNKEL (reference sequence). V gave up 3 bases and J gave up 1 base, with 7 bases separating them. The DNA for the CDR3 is TGTGCCAGCAGCCACCAGGGTTCTGGGGCCAACGTCCTGACTTTC. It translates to CASSHQGSGANVLTF.

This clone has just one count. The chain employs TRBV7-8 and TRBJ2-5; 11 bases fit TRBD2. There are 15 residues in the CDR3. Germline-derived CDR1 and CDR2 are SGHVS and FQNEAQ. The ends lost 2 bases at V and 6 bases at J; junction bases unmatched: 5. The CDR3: CASSLPLTSGKTQYF. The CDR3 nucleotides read TGTGCCAGCAGCTTACCACTGACTAGCGGGAAGACCCAGTACTTC.

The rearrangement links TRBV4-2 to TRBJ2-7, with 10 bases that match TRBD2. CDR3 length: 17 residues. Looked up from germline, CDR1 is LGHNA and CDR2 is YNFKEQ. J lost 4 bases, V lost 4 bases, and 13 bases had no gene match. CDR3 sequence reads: CASSLRTSGSPMYEQYF. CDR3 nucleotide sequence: TGTGCCAGCAGCCTTCGGACTAGCGGTTCCCCGATGTACGAGCAGTACTTC.

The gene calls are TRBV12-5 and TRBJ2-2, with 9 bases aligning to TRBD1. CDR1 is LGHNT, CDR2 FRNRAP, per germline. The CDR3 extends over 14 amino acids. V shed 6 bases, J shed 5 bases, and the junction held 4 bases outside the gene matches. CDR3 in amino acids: CASGEGQGTGELFF. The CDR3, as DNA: TGTGCTAGTGGGGAAGGACAGGGGACCGGGGAGCTGTTTTTT.

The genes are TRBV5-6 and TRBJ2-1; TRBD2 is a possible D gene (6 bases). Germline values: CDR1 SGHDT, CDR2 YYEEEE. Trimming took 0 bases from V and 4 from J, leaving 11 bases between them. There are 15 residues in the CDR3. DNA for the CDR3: TGTGCCAGCAGCTTGGTCCCCGGGACTTACAATGAGCAGTTCTTC. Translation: CASSLVPGTYNEQFF.

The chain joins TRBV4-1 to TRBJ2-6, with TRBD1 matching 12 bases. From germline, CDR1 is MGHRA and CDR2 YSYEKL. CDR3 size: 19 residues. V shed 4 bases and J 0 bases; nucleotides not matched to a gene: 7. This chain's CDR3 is CASSLMGTGGSSGANVLTF. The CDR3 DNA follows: TGCGCCAGCAGCCTCATGGGGACAGGGGGCTCCTCTGGGGCCAACGTCCTGACTTTC.

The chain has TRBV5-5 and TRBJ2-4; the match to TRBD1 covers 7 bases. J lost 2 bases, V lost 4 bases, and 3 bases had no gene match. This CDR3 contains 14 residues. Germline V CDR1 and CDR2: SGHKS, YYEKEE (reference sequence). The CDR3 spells CASSPGQSKNIQYF. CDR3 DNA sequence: TGTGCCAGCAGCCCGGGACAGTCCAAAAACATTCAGTACTTC. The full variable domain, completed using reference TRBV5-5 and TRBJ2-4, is DAGVTQSPTHLIKTRGQQVTLRCSPISGHKSVSWYQQVLGQGPQFIFQYYEKEERGRGNFPDRFSARQFPNYSSELNVNALLLGDSALYLCASSPGQSKNIQYFGAGTRLSVL.

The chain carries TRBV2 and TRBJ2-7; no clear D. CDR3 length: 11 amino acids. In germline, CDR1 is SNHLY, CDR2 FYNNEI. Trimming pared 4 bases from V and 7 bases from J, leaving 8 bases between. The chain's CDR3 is CASSVDKEQYF. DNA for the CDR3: TGTGCCAGCAGTGTTGACAAAGAGCAGTACTTC. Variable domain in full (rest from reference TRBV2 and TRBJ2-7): EPEVTQTPSHQVTQMGQEVILRCVPISNHLYFYWYRQILGQKVEFLVSFYNNEISEKSEIFDDQFSVERPDGSNFTLKIRSTKLEDSAMYFCASSVDKEQYFGPGTRLTVT.

The CDR3 is CASSPGAETQYF. Written as DNA, the CDR3 is TGTGCCAGCTCACCAGGGGCAGAGACCCAGTACTTC. V is TRBV18 and J is TRBJ2-5, with TRBD1 as a possible D gene (5 bases). Germline CDR1 KGHSH, CDR2 LQKENI. V was clipped by 2 bases and J by 4 bases, with 5 bases between them. The CDR3 has 12 residues.

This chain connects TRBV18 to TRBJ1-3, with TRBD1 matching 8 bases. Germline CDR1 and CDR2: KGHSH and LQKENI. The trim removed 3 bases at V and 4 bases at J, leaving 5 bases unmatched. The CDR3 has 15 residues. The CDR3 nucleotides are TGTGCCAGCTCACCGAGACAGGGGCTAGGAAACACCATATATTTT. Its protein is CASSPRQGLGNTIYF.

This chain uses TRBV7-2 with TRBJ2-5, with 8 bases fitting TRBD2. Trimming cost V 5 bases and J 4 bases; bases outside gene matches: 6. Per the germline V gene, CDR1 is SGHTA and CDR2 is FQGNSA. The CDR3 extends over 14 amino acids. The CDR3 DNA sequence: TGTGCCAGCAGCCTCGGGGCGGGGGGAGAGACCCAGTACTTC. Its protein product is CASSLGAGGETQYF.

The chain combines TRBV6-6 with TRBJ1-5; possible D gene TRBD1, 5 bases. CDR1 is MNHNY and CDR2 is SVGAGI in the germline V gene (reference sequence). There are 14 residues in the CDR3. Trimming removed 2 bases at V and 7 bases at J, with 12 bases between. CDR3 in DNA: TGTGCCAGCAGTTACGGGCGGGAGGGGCAGCCCCAGCATTTT. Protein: CASSYGREGQPQHF.

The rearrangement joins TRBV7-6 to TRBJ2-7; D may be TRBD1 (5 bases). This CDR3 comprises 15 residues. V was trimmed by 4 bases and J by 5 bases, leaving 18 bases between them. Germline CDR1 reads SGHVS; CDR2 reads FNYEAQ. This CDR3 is CASSSARQGRDEQYF. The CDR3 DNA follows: TGTGCCAGCAGCTCAGCGAGGCAGGGTCGGGACGAGCAGTACTTC.

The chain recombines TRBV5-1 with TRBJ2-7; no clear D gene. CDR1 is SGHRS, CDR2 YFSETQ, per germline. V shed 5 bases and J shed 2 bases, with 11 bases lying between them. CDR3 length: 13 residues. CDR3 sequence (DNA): TGCGCCAGCAGTTATCGAGAGGCCTACGAGCAGTACTTC. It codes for CASSYREAYEQYF.

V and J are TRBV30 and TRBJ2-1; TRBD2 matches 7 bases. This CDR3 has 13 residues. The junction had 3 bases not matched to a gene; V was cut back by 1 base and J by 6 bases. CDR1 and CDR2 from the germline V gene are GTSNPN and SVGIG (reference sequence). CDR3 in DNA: TGTGCCTGGAGTGGGACTAGGGGCAATGAGCAGTTCTTC. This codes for CAWSGTRGNEQFF. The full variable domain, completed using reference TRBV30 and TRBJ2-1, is SQTIHQWPATLVQPVGSPLSLECTVEGTSNPNLYWYRQAAGRGLQLLFYSVGIGQISSEVPQNLSASRPQDRQFILSSKKLLLSDSGFYLCAWSGTRGNEQFFGPGTRLTVL.

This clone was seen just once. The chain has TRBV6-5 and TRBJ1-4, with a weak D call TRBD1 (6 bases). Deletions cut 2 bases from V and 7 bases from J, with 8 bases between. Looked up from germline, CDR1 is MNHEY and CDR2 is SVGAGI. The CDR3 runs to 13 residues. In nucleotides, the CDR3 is TGTGCCAGCAGTTACAGGGGGGGTGAAAAACTGTTTTTT. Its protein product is CASSYRGGEKLFF.

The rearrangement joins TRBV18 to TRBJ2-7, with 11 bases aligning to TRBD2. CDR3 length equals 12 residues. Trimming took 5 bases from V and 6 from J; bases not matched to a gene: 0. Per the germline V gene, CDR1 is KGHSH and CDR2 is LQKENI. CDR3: CASSTSGSEQYF. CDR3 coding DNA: TGTGCCAGCTCAACTAGCGGGAGCGAGCAGTACTTC.

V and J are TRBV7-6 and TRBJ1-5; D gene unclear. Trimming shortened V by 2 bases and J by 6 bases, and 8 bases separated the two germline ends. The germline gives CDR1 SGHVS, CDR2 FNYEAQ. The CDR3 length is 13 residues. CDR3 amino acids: CASSLTETQPQHF. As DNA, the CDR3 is TGTGCCAGCAGCTTAACAGAAACTCAGCCCCAGCATTTT.

In nucleotides, the CDR3 is TGCGCCAGCAGGGACGGACAGAGCACAGATACGCAGTATTTT. Translated, it gives CASRDGQSTDTQYF. The chain carries TRBV10-1 and TRBJ2-3, with a tentative D call TRBD1 (6 bases). There are 14 residues in the CDR3. CDR1 and CDR2 from the germline V gene are WNHNN and SYGVQD (reference sequence). V lost 6 bases and J 0 bases, leaving 10 bases between the germline ends.

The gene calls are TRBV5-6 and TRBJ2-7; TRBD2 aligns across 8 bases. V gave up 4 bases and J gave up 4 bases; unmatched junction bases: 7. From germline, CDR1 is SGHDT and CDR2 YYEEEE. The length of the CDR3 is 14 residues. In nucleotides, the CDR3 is TGTGCCAGCAGCCCCGGGGGGGGAGCTTACGAGCAGTACTTC. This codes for CASSPGGGAYEQYF.

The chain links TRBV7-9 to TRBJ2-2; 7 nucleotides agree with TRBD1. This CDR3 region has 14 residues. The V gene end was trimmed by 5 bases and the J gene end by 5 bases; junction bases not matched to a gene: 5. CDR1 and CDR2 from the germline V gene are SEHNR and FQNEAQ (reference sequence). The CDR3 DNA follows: TGTGCCAGCAGCGCATACAGGGGAACCGGGGAGCTGTTTTTT. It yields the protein CASSAYRGTGELFF.

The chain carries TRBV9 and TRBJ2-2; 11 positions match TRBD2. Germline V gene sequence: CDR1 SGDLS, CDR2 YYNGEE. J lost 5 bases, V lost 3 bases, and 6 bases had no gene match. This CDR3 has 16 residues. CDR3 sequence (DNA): TGTGCCAGCAGCGGCCTAGCGGGGGGTCGGACCGGGGAGCTGTTTTTT. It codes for CASSGLAGGRTGELFF.

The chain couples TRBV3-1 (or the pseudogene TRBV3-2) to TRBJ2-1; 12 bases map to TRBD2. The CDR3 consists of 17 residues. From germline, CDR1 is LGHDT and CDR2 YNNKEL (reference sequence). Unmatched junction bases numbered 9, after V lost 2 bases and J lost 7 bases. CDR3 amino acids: CASSQPGLAGGVNEQFF. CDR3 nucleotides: TGTGCCAGCAGCCAACCGGGACTAGCGGGCGGTGTGAATGAGCAGTTCTTC.

The CDR3 DNA follows: TGCAGCGTTGAGACAGGGAGCGAGCAGTACTTC. This translates into CSVETGSEQYF. This rearrangement joins TRBV29-1 to TRBJ2-7, with 7 positions matching TRBD1. With V trimmed by 3 bases and J by 6 bases, 2 bases remained unmatched. CDR3 length: 11 amino acids. Germline V gives CDR1 SQVTM, CDR2 ANQGSEA.